This TCR beta chain stems from a study of a mutant IDH1 vaccine in newly diagnosed glioma. Overall study: Previous care, which was radiotherapy, temozolomide, or both, most often involved both.

Time point of the sample: week 35, safety follow-up. Every vaccine dose comprised 300 ug of mutant IDH1 20-mer peptide plus topical imiquimod. TCRdb's copy holds only in-frame clones and misses some; the assay was immunoSEQ multiplex PCR. The repertoire includes 45,000 to 55,000 clones, over 60% of them detected once, and less than 15% sits in the top ten. The CDR3 length is 15 residues. Germline values: CDR1 MGHRA, CDR2 YSYEKL. Between the trimmed V and J ends, which lost 0 bases and 0 bases, there was a span of 6 bases. As regards this clone: Its antigen is as yet unknown.

The input for sequencing was PBMCs, taken from a glioma patient whose treatment included an IDH1 peptide vaccine. This TCR was recovered from a man aged 40-49 years with glioma. The gene calls are TRBV4-1 and TRBJ1-3, with D unresolved. This CDR3 is CASSQEGNSGNTIYF. Here the CDR3 DNA reads TGCGCCAGCAGCCAAGAAGGGAACTCTGGAAACACCATATATTTT.